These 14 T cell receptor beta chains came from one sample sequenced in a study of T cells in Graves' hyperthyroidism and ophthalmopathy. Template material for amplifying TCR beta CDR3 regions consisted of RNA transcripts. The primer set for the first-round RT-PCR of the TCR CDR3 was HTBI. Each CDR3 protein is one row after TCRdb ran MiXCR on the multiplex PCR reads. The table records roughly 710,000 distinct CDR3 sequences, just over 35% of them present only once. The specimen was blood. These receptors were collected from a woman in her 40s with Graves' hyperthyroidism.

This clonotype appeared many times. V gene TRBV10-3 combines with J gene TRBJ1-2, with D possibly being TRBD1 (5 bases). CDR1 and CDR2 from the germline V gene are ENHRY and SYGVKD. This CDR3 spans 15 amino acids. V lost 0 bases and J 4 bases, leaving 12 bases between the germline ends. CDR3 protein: CAISESGTGPYGYTF. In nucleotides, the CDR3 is TGTGCCATCAGTGAGTCCGGGACGGGCCCCTATGGCTACACCTTC.

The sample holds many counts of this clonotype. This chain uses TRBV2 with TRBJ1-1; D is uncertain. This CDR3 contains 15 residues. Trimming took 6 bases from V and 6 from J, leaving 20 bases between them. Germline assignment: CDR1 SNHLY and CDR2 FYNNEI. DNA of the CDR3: TGTGCCAGCAGCCGGACCCAAGAAGGTAGCGCTGAAGCTTTCTTT. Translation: CASSRTQEGSAEAFF.

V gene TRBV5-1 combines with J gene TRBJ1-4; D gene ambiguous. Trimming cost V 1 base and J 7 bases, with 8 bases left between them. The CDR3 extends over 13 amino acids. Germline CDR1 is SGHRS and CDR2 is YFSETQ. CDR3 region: CASSLWLSEKLFF. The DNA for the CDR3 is TGCGCCAGCAGCTTGTGGCTCTCTGAAAAACTGTTTTTT.

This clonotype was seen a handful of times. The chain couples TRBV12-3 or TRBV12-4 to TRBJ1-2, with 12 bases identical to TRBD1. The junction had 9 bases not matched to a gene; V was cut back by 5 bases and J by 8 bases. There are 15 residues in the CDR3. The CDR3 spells CASSPWDRGLRGYTF. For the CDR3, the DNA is TGTGCCAGCAGTCCATGGGACAGGGGGCTGAGGGGCTACACCTTC.

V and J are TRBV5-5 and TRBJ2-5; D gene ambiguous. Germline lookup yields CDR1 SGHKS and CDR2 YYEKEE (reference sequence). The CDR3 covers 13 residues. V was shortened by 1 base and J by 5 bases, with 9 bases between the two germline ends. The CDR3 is CASSLNSPETQYF. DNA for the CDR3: TGTGCCAGCAGCTTGAACAGCCCGGAGACCCAGTACTTC.

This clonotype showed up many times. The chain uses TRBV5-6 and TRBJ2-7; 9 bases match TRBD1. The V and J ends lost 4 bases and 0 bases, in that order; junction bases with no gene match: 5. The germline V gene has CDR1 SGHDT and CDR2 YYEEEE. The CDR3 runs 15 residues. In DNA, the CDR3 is TGTGCCAGCAGCGGCGGACAGGGGCCCTCCTACGAGCAGTACTTC. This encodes CASSGGQGPSYEQYF. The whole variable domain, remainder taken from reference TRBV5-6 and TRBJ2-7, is DAGVTQSPTHLIKTRGQQVTLRCSPKSGHDTVSWYQQALGQGPQFIFQYYEEEERQRGNFPDRFSGHQFPNYSSELNVNALLLGDSALYLCASSGGQGPSYEQYFGPGTRLTVT.

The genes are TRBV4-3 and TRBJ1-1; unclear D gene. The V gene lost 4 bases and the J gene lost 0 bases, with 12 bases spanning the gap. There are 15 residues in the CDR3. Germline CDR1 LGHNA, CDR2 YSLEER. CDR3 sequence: CASSRERLMNTEAFF. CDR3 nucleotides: TGCGCCAGCAGCCGGGAGCGCCTCATGAACACTGAAGCTTTCTTT.

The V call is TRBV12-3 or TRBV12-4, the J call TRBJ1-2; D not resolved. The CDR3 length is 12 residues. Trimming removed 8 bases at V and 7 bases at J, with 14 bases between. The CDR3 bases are TGTGCCAGCTGGGGAGGGTATGCTGGCTACACCTTC. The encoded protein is CASWGGYAGYTF.

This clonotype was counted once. This CDR3 reads CSVDGAETQYF. The CDR3 coding sequence is TGCAGCGTTGACGGCGCAGAGACCCAGTACTTC. This chain joins TRBV29-1 and TRBJ2-5; D gene unclear. This CDR3 is built from 11 residues. Trimming shortened V by 3 bases and J by 4 bases, and 6 bases separated the two germline ends. The V gene's germline CDR1 is SQVTM and CDR2 ANQGSEA.

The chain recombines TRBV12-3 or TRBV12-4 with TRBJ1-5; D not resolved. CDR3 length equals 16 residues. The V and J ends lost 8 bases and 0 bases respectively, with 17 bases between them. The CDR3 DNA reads TGTGCCAGCTCAAACCAACGGGAGGATAGCAATCAGCCCCAGCATTTT. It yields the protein CASSNQREDSNQPQHF.

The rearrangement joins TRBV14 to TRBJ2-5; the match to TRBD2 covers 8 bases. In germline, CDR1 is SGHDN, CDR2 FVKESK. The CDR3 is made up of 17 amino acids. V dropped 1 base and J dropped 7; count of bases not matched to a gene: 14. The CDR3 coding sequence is TGTGCCAGCAGCCAAGGGGGCGCAGGCCCCCGGGGGGGGACCCAGTACTTC. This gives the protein CASSQGGAGPRGGTQYF.

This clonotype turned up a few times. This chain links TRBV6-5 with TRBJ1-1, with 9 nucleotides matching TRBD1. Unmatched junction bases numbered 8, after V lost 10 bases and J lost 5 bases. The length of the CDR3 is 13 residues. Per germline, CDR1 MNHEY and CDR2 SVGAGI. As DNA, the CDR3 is TGTGCCACAATATTGGACAGGGGAACTGAAGCTTTCTTT. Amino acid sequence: CATILDRGTEAFF.

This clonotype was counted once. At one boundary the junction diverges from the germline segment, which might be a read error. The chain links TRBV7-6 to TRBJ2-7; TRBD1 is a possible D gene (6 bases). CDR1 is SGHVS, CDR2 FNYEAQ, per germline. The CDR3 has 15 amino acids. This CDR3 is CASSIRATGSYEQCF. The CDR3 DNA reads TGTGCCAGCAGCATCCGCGCGACAGGCTCCTACGAGCAGTGCTTC.

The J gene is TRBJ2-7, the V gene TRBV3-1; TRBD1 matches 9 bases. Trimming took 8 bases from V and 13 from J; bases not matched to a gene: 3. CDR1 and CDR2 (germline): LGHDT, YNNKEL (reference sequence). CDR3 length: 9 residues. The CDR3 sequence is CASGDREYF. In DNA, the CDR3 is TGTGCCAGCGGGGACAGGGAATACTTC.